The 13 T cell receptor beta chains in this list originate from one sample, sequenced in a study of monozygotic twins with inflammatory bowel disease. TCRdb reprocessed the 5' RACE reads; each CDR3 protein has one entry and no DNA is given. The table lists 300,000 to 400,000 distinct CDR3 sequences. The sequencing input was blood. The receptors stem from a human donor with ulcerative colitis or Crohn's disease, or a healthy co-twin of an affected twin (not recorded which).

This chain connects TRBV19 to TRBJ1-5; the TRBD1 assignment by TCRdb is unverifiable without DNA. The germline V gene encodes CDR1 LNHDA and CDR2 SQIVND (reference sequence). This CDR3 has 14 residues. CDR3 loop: CASSIRGSNQPQHF.

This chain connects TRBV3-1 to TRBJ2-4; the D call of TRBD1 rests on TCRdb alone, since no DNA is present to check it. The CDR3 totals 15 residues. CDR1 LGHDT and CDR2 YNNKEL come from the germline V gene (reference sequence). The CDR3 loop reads CASSPSRGAKNIQYF.

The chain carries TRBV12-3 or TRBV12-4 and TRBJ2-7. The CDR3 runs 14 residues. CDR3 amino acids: CASPLPEHTYEQYF.

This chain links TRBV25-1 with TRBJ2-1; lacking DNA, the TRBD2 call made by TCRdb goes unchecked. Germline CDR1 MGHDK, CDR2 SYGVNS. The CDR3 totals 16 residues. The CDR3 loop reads CASRLTSGGPNNEQFF.

The CDR3 spells CASSLFRSQGGTDTQYF. V and J are TRBV12-3 or TRBV12-4 and TRBJ2-3; TCRdb proposes TRBD1, but this gene call is untestable without DNA. The CDR3 sequence is 17 residues long.

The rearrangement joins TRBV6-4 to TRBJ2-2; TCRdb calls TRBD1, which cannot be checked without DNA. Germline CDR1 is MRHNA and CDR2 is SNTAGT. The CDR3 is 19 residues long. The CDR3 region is CASSLRGGPSVTNTGELFF.

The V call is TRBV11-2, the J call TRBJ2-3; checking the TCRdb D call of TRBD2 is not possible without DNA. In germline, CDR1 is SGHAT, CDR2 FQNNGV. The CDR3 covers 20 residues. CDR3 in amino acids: CASSSAGALLAGVWTDTQYF.

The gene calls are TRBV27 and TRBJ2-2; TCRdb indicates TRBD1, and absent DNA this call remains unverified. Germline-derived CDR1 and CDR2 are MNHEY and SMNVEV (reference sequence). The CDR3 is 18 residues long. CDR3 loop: CASSFPTGGIPNTGELFF.

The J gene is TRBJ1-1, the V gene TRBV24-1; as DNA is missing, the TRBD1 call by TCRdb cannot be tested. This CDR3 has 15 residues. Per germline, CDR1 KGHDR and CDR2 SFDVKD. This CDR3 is CATNQQGVGDTEAFF.

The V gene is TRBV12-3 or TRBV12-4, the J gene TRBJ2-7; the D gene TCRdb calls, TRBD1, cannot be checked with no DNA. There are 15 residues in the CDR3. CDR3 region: CASSLRGGPGYEQYF.

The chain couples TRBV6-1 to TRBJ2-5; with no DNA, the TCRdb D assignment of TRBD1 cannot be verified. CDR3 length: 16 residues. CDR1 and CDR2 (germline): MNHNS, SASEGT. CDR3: CASSEFTMDRAETQYF.

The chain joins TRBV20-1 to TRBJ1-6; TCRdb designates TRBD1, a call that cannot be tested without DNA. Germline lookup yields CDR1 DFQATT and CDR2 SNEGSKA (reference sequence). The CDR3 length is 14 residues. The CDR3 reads CSASPPRRDSPLHF.

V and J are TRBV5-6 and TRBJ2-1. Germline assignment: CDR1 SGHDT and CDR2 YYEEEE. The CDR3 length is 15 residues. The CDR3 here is CASSFEPGRINEQFF.